One T cell receptor (beta chain) is described in this entry. Which antigen it targets is not known. Within one base of it there is no much larger clone, and no base qualities were kept. This sample stems from a study of regulatory T cells in long-lasting Graves disease (dated by TCRdb to the early 2020s). As for the study more broadly: Antithyroid drugs had been taken for less than 3 months by newly diagnosed Graves' disease patients. Persistent Graves' disease patients were compared with newly diagnosed Graves' disease patients by peripheral blood TCR sequencing and RNA sequencing. The study took place in China and was registered as a clinical trial. A total of 35 or so samples were covered by TCR sequencing, comprising 13 persistent and around 20 newly diagnosed Graves' disease patients. What the research found in general, with its limitations: Because the primary lesion, thyroid tissue, could not be accessed, the study looked at peripheral blood alone. Persistent patients shared more public clonotypes among themselves (around 2,500) than newly diagnosed patients did (more than 950). Sequencing and analysis were restricted to the TCR beta chain. Lower TCR Shannon entropy and fewer highly expanded clones were observed in persistent Graves' disease patients than in newly diagnosed patients, which suggested clonal expansion. As a limitation, the authors acknowledged that the small sample size may reduce accuracy.

The time point label, read with the paper, signifies: newly diagnosed GD, antithyroid drugs for less than 3 months. RNA was extracted from PBMCs in TRIzol for both TCR sequencing and RNA sequencing. The diagnosis of Graves' disease followed American Thyroid Association guidelines. The patients came from an endocrinology department in Xi'an, China. Each patient gave 9 to 10 milliliters of peripheral blood, collected in an EDTA anticoagulant tube. Ficoll Paque Plus density gradient separation was used to isolate PBMCs, and no further T cell sorting was done. RNA quality was checked with an Agilent 2100 Bioanalyzer and agarose gel, and concentration with a NanoDrop 2000. Receptor amplification or capture employed multiplex PCR. This sample was sequenced with an Illumina HiSeq 4000. iRepertoire HTBI primers and Arm-PCR amplification of CDR3 regions were used to construct TCR beta libraries. Gel purification was performed on PCR products prior to sequencing. The paper's data handling went like this. Gene usage analysis of CDR3 amino acid clonotypes used the 62 TRBV and about 13 TRBJ segments found across samples. COPE and FqMerger were used to merge the filtered high-quality paired reads into contigs. BLAST was used to align contigs to the IMGT TRBV, TRBD and TRBJ reference genes, and CDR3 was defined following IMGT. Any clonotype with a frequency above 0.1% was counted as a highly expanded clone. Repertoire diversity was measured by Shannon entropy, and V-J evenness by the Gini coefficient. Public clonotypes were defined as clonotypes shared by more than one individual. TCRdb itself trimmed the public reads at Q25 with fastp, ran MiXCR and retained productive beta chains. Records with the same CDR3 protein are collapsed into one entry carrying the most frequent genes and DNA. These V and J calls are TCRdb output, not the study's own analysis. In this sample the table shows approximately 230,000 distinct CDR3 sequences, 15% to 20% of which occur a single time. The ten largest make up 22% of the sample.

This sequence was found in a female donor with Graves disease. Sequenced here: peripheral blood mononuclear cells (PBMCs), sampled at new diagnosis, from a patient treated with antithyroid drugs.

In nucleotides, the sequence is TGTGCCAGCTCACCCTCTTCCGGGACAGGGGGCGCGGAGGGTGAAGCTTTCTTT. It translates as CASSPSSGTGGAEGEAFF. Recombination connected TRBV18 to TRBJ1-1; TRBD1 fits 12 bases in the junction. CDR3 length: 18 amino acids, cysteine to phenylalanine. Just CDR3 DNA is preserved here, 54 bases in frame from base 1. The germline V gene gives CDR1 as KGHSH and CDR2 as LQKENI. V has 3 bases trimmed and J has 7 bases trimmed; junction bases matching no gene number 15.